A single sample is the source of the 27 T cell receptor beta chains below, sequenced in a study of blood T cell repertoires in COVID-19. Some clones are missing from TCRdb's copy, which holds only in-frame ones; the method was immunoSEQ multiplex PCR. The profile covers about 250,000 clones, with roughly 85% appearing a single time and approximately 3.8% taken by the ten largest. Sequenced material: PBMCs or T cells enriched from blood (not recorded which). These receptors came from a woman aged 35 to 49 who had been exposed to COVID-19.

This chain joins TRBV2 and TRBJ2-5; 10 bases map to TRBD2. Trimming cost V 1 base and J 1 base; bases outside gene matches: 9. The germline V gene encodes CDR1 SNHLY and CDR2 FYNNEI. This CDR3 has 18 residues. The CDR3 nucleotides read TGTGCCAGCAGTGAAGGGGGAACTAGCGGGGTCATCCAAGAGACCCAGTACTTC. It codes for CASSEGGTSGVIQETQYF.

CDR3 in DNA: TGCAGTGCTAGTGGGTGGGCCCTGAACACTGAAGCTTTCTTT. Translating it yields CSASGWALNTEAFF. The gene calls are TRBV20-1 and TRBJ1-1, with no clear D. The CDR3 covers 14 residues. Per the germline V gene, CDR1 is DFQATT and CDR2 is SNEGSKA (reference sequence). Trimming left V 3 bases short and J 0 bases short, with 11 bases between.

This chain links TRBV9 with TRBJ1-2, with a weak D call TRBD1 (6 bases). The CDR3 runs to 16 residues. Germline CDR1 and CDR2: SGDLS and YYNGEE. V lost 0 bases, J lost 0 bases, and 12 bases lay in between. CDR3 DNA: TGTGCCAGCAGCGTAGGCGGGGGACAAGCTAACTATGGCTACACCTTC. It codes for CASSVGGGQANYGYTF.

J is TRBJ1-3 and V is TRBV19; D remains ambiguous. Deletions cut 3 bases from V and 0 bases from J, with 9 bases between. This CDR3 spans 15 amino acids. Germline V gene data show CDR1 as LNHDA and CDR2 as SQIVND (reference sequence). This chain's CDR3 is CASSMEYSSGNTIYF. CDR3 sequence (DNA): TGTGCCAGTAGTATGGAGTATAGCTCTGGAAACACCATATATTTT.

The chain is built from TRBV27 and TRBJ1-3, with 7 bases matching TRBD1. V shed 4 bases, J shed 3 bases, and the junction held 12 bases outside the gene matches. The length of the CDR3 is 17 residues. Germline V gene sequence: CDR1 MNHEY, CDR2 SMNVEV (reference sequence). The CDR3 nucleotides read TGTGCCAGCAGTTCCCTCTACAGGGGACGGAATGGAAACACCATATATTTT. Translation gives CASSSLYRGRNGNTIYF.

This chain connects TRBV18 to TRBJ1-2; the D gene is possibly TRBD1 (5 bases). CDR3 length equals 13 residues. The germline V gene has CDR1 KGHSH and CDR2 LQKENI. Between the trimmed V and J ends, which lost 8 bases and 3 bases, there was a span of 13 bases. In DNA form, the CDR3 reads TGTGCCAGCACCGCGGGGGGAGACTATGGCTACACCTTC. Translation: CASTAGGDYGYTF.

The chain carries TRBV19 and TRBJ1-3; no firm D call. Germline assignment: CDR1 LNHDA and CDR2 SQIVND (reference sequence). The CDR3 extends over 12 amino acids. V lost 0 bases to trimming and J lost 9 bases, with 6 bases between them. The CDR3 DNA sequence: TGTGCCAGTAGTATAGACCGAGGCACCATATATTTT. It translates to CASSIDRGTIYF.

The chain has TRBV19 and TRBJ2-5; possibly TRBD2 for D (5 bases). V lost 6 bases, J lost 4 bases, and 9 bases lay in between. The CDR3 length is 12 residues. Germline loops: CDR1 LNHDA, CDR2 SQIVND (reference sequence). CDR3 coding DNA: TGTGCCAGTAGGCTAGCTGGAGAGACCCAGTACTTC. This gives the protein CASRLAGETQYF.

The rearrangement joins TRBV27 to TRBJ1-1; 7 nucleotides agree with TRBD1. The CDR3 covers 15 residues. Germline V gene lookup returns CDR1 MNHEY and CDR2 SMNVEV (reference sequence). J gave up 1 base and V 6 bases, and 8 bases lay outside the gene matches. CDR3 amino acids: CASSLQGFGNTEAFF. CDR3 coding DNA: TGTGCCAGCAGCCTACAGGGGTTCGGGAACACTGAAGCTTTCTTT.

CDR3 region: CASGSTGGTEAFF. In nucleotides, the CDR3 is TGTGCTAGTGGTAGTACAGGGGGCACTGAAGCTTTCTTT. V is TRBV12-5 and J is TRBJ1-1; TRBD1 aligns across 8 bases. Trimming at V came to 5 bases and at J to 4 bases, leaving 3 bases not matched to a gene. CDR3 length: 13 amino acids. Germline lookup yields CDR1 LGHNT and CDR2 FRNRAP.

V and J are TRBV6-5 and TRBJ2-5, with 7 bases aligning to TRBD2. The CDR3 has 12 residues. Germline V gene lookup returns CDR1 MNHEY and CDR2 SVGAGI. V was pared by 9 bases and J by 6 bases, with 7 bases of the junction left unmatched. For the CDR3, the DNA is TGTGCCAGTAAAACGGGGGGTCAGACCCAGTACTTC. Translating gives CASKTGGQTQYF.

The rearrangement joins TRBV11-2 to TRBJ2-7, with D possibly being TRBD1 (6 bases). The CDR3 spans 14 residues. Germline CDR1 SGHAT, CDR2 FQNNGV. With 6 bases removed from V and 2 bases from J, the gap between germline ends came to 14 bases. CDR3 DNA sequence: TGTGCCAGCAGGAGATCCGCAGGGGCCTACGAGCAGTACTTC. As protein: CASRRSAGAYEQYF.

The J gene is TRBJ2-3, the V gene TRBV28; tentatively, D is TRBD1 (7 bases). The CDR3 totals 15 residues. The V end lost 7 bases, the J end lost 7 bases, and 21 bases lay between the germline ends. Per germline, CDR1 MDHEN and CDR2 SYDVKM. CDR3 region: CASNPGGGGAYTQYF. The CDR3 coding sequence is TGTGCCAGCAACCCCGGCGGAGGGGGCGCGTATACGCAGTATTTT. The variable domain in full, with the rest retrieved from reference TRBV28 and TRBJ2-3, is DVKVTQSSRYLVKRTGEKVFLECVQDMDHENMFWYRQDPGLGLRLIYFSYDVKMKEKGDIPEGYSVSREKKERFSLILESASTNQTSMYLCASNPGGGGAYTQYFGPGTRLTVL.

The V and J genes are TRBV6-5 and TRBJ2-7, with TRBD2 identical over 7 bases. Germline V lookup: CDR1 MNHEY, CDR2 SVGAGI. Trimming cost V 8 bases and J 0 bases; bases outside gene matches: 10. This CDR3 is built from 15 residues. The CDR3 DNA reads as TGTGCCAGCCGGTGGGGGGGTTCCCTCTCCTACGAGCAGTACTTC. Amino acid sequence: CASRWGGSLSYEQYF.

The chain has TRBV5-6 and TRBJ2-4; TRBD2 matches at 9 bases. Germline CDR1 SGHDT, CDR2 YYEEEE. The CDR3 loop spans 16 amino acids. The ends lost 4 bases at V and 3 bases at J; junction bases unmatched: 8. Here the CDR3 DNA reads TGTGCCAGCAGCCCCTCAGCGGGGGGAATCAAAAACATTCAGTACTTC. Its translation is CASSPSAGGIKNIQYF. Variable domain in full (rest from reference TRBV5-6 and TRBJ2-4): DAGVTQSPTHLIKTRGQQVTLRCSPKSGHDTVSWYQQALGQGPQFIFQYYEEEERQRGNFPDRFSGHQFPNYSSELNVNALLLGDSALYLCASSPSAGGIKNIQYFGAGTRLSVL.

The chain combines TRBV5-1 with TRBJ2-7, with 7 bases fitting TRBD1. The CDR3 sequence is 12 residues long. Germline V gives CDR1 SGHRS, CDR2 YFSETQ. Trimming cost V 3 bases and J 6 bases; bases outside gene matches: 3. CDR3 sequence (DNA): TGCGCCAGCAGCTCACAGGGGAGCGAGCAGTACTTC. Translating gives CASSSQGSEQYF.

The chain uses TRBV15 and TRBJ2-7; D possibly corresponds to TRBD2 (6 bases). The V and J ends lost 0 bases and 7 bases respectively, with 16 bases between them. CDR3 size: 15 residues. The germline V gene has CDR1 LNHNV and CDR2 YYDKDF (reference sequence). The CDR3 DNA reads TGTGCCACCAGCAGAGATAGGGACTCCCGGAGGGAGCAGTACTTC. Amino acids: CATSRDRDSRREQYF.

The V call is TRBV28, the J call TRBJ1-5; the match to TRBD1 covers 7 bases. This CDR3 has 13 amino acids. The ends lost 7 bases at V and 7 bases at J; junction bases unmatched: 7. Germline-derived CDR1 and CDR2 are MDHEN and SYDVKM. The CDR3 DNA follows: TGTGCCAGCAAGGGGGCCTCCAGGCAGCCCCAGCATTTT. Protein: CASKGASRQPQHF.

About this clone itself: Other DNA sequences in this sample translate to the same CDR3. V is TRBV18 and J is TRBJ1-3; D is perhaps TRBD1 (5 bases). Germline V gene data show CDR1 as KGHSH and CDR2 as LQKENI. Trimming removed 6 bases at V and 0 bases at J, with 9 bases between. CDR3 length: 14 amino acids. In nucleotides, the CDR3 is TGTGCCAGCTCCCCCGACAGCTCTGGAAACACCATATATTTT. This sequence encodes CASSPDSSGNTIYF.

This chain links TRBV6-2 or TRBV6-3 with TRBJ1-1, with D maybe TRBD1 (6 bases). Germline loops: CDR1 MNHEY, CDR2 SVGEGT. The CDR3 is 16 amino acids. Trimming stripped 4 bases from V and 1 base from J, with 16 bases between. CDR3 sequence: CASSSPRGWPNTEAFF. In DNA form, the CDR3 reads TGTGCCAGCAGTTCCCCCAGGGGCTGGCCGAACACTGAAGCTTTCTTT.

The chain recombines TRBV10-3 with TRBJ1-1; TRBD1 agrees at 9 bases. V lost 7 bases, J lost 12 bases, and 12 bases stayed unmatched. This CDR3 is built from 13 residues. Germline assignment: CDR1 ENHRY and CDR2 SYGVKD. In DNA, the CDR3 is TGTGCCATCAACAAGGGGGGACAGGGAGTGACTTTCTTT. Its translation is CAINKGGQGVTFF.

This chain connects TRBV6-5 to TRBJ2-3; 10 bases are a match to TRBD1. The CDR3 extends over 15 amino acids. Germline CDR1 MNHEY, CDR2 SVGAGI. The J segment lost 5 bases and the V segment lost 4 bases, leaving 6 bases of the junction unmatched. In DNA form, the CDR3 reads TGTGCCAGCAGTTTCGGACAGGGGGTGAGAGATACGCAGTATTTT. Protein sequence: CASSFGQGVRDTQYF.

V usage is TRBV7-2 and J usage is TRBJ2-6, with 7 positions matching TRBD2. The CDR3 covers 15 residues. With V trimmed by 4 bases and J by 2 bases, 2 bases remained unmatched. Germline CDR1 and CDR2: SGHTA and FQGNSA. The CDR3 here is CASSSGGAGANVLTF. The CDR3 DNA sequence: TGTGCCAGCAGCTCTGGGGGGGCTGGGGCCAACGTCCTGACTTTC.

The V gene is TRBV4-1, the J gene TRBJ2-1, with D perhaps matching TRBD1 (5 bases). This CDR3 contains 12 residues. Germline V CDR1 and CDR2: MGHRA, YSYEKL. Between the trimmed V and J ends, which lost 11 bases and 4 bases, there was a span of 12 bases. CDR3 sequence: CASGFSYNEQFF. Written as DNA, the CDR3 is TGCGCCTCAGGGTTCAGTTACAATGAGCAGTTCTTC.

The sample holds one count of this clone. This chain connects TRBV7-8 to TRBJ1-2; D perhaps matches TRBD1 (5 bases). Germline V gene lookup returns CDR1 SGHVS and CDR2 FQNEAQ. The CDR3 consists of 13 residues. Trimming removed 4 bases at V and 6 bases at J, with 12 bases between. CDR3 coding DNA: TGTGCCAGCAGCTACAGGATTGTAGATGGCTACACCTTC. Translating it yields CASSYRIVDGYTF.

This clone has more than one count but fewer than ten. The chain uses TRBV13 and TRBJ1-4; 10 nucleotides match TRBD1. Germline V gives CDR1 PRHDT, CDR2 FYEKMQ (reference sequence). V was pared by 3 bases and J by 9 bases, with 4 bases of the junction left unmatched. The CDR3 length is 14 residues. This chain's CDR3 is CASSFRGQGQKLFF. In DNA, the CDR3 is TGTGCCAGCAGCTTCCGGGGACAGGGGCAAAAACTGTTTTTT.

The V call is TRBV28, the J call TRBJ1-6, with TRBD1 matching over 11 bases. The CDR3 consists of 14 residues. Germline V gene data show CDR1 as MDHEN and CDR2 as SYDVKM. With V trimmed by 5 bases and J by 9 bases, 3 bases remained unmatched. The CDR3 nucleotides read TGTGCCAGCAGTGGGGGACAGGGGGGTTCACCCCTCCACTTT. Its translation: CASSGGQGGSPLHF.